This TCR beta chain was sequenced in a study of CD8 T cells in ankylosing spondylitis. Study results and caveats: What seemed typical of ankylosing spondylitis blood was a TCR beta motif built from several highly homologous variants.

The length of the CDR3 is 14 residues. J gave up 5 bases and V 6 bases, and 6 bases lay outside the gene matches. CDR1 is SQVTM and CDR2 is ANQGSEA in the germline V gene. One entry per CDR3 protein, called by TCRdb with MiXCR from the 5' RACE reads. Of over 200,000 distinct CDR3 sequences in the sample, about a sixth are singletons; the top ten hold 40% to 50%. This clonotype occurred a few times. What it binds is not known. Sequencing was done on a sample of blood, either unsorted or a sorted T cell fraction (not recorded which). The receptor comes from a male donor with ankylosing spondylitis. This chain connects TRBV29-1 to TRBJ2-5, with 13 bases matching TRBD2. Here the CDR3 reads CSVGGLAGWETQYF. The CDR3, as DNA: TGCAGCGTCGGGGGACTAGCGGGATGGGAGACCCAGTACTTC.